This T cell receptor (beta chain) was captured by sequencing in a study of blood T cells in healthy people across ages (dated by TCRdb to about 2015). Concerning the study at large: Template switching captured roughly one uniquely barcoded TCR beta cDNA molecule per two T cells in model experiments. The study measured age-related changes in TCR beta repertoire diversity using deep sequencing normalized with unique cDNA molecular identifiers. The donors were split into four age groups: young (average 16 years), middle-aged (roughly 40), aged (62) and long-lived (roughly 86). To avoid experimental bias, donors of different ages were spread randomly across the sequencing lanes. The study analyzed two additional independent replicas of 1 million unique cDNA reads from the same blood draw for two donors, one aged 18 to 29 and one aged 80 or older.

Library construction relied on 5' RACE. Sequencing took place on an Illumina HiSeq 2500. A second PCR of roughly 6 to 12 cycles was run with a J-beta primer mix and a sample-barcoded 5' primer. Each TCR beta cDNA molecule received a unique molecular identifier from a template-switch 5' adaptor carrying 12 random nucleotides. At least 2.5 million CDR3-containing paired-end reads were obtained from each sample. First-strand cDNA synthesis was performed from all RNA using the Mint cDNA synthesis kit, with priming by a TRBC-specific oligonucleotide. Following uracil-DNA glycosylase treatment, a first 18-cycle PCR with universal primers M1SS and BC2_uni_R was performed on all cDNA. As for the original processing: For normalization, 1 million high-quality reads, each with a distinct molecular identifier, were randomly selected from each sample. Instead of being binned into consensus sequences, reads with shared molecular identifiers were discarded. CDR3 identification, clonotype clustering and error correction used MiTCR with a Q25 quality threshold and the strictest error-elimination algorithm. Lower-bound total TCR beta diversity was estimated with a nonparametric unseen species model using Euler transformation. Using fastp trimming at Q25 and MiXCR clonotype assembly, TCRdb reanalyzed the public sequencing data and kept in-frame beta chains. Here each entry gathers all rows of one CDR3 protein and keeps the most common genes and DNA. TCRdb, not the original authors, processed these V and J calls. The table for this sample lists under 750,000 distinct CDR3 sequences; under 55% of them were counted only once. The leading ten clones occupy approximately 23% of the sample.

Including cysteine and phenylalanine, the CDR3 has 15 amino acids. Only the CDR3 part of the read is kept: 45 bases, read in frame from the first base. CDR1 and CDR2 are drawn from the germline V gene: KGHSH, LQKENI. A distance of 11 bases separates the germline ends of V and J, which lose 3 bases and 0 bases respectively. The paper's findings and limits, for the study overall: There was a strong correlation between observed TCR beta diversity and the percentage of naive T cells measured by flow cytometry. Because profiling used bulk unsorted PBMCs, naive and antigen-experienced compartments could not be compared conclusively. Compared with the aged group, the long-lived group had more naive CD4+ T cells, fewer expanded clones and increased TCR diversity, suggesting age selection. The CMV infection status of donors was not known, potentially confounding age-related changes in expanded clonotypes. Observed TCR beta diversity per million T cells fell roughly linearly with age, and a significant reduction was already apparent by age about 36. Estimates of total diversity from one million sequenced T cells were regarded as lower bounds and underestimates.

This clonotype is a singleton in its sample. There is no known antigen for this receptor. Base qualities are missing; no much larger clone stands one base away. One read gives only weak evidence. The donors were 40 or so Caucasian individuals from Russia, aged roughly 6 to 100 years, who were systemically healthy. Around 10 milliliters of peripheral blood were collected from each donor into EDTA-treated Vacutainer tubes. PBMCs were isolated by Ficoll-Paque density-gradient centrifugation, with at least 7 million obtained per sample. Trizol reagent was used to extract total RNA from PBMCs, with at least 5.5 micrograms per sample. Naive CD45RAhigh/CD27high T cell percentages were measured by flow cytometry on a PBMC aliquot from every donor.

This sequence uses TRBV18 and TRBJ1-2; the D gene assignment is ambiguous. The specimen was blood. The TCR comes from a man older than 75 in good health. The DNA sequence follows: TGTGCCAGCTCACCCCCTGCGACAACTAACTATGGCTACACCTTC. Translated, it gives CASSPPATTNYGYTF.